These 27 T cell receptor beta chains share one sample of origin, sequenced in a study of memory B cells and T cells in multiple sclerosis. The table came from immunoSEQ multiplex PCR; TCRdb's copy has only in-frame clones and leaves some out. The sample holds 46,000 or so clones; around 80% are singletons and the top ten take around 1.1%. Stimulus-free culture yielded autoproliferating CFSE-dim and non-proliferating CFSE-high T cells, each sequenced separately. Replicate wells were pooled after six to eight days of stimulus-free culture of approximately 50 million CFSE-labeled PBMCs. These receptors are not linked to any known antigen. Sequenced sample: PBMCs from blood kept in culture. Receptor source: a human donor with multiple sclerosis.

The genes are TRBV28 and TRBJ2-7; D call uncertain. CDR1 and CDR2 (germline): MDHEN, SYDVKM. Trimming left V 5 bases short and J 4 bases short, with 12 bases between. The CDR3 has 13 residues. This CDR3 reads CASSRGRPYEQYF. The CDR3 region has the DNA TGTGCCAGCAGTCGTGGACGTCCTTACGAGCAGTACTTC.

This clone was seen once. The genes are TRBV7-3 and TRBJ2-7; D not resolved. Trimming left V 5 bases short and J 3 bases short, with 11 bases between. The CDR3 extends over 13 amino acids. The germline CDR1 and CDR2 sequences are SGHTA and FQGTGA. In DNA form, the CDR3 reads TGTGCCAGCAGCATTGACTCGAACTACGAGCAGTACTTC. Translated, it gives CASSIDSNYEQYF.

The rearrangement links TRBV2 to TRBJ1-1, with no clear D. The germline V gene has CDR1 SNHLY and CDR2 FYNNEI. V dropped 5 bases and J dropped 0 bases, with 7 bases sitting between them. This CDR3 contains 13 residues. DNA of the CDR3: TGTGCCAGCAGTCAGCTAATGAACACTGAAGCTTTCTTT. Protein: CASSQLMNTEAFF.

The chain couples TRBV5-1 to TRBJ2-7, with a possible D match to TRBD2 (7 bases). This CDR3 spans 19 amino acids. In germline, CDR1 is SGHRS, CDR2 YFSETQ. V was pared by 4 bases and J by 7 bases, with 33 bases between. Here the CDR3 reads CASSDIGGAVGPPSGEQYF. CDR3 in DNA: TGCGCCAGCAGCGACATAGGGGGGGCGGTCGGCCCTCCTAGTGGGGAGCAGTACTTC.

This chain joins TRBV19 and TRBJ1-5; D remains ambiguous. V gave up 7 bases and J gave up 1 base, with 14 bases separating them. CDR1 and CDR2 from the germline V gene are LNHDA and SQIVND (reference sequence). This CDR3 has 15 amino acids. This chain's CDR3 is CASTLQSLSNQPQHF. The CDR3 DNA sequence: TGTGCCAGTACCCTCCAAAGTTTGAGCAATCAGCCCCAGCATTTT. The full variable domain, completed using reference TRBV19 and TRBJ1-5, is DGGITQSPKYLFRKEGQNVTLSCEQNLNHDAMYWYRQDPGQGLRLIYYSQIVNDFQKGDIAEGYSVSREKKESFPLTVTSAQKNPTAFYLCASTLQSLSNQPQHFGDGTRLSIL.

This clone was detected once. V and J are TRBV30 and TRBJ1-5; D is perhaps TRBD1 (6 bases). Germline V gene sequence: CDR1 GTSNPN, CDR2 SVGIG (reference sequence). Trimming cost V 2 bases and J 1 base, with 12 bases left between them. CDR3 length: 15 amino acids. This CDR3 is CAWSPQGMSNQPQHF. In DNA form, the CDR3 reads TGTGCCTGGAGTCCCCAGGGGATGAGCAATCAGCCCCAGCATTTT.

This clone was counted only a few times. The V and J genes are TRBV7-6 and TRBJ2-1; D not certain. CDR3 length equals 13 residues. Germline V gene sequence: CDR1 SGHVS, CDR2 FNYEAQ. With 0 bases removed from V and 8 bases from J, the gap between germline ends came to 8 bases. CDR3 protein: CASSLAVEHEQFF. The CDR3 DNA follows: TGTGCCAGCAGCTTAGCGGTTGAGCATGAGCAGTTCTTC.

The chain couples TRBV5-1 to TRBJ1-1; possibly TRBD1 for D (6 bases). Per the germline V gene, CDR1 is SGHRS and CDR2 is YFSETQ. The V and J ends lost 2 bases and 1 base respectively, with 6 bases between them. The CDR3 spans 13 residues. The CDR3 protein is CASSLQGNTEAFF. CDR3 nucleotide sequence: TGCGCCAGCAGCTTACAGGGGAACACTGAAGCTTTCTTT.

The CDR3 loop is CASSLWGLARGPGELFF. As DNA, the CDR3 is TGTGCCAGCAGTTTATGGGGACTAGCGAGAGGCCCCGGGGAGCTGTTTTTT. The chain uses TRBV28 and TRBJ2-2, with 10 bases that match TRBD2. The J segment lost 6 bases and the V segment lost 0 bases, leaving 7 bases of the junction unmatched. CDR1 and CDR2 from the germline V gene are MDHEN and SYDVKM. The CDR3 has 17 residues.

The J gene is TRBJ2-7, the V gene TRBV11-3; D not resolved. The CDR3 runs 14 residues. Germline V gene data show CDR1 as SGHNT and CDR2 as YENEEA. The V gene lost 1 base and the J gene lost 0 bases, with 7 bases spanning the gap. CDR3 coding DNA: TGTGCCAGCAGCTTAGTTGCCAGCTCCTACGAGCAGTACTTC. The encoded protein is CASSLVASSYEQYF.

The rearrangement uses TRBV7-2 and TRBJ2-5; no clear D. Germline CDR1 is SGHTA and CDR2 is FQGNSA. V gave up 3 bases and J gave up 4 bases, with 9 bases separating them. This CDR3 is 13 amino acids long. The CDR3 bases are TGTGCCAGCAGCTTTAATGGTCGAGAGACCCAGTACTTC. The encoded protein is CASSFNGRETQYF.

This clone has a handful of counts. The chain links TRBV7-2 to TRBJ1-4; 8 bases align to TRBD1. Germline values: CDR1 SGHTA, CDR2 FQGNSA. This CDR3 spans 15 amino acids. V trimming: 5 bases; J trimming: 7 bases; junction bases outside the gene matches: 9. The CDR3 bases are TGTGCCAGCAGCCCCGACAGGGGTTTTGTTGAAAAACTGTTTTTT. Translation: CASSPDRGFVEKLFF.

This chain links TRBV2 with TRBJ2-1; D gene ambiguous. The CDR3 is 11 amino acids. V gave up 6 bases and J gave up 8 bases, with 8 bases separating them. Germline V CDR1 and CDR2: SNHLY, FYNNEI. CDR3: CASSLNHEQFF. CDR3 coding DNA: TGTGCCAGCAGCCTAAATCATGAGCAGTTCTTC.

The CDR3 sequence is CASSAGGGPYNEQFF. The CDR3 DNA is TGTGCCAGCAGCGCGGGGGGGGGCCCCTACAATGAGCAGTTCTTC. The genes are TRBV9 and TRBJ2-1; TRBD2 matches at 8 bases. There are 15 residues in the CDR3. Per the germline V gene, CDR1 is SGDLS and CDR2 is YYNGEE. The trim removed 3 bases at V and 2 bases at J, leaving 4 bases unmatched.

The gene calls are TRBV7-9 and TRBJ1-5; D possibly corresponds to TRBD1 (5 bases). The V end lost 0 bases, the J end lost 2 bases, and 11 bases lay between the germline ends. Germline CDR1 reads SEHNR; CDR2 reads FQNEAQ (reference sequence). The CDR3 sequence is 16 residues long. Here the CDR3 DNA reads TGTGCCAGCAGCTTAGCCTCCGGGGCAGGCAATCAGCCCCAGCATTTT. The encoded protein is CASSLASGAGNQPQHF.

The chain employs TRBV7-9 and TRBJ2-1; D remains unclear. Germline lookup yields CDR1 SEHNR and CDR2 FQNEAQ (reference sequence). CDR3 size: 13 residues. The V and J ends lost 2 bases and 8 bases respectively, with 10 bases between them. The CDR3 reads CASSLTGDDEQFF. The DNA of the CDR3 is TGTGCCAGCAGCTTAACCGGAGACGATGAGCAGTTCTTC.

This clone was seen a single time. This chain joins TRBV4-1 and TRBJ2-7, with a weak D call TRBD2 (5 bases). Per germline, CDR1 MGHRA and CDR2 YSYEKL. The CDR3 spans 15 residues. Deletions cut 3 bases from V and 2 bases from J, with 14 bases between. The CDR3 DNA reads TGCGCCAGCAGCCAGGGTATAGCGAATGCCTACGAGCAGTACTTC. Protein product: CASSQGIANAYEQYF.

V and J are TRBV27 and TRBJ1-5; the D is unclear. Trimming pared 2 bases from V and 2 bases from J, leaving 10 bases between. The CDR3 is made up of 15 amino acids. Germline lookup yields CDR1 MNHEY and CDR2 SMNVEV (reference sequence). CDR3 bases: TGTGCCAGCAGTTTACTCCCAACAGGCAATCAGCCCCAGCATTTT. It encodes CASSLLPTGNQPQHF.

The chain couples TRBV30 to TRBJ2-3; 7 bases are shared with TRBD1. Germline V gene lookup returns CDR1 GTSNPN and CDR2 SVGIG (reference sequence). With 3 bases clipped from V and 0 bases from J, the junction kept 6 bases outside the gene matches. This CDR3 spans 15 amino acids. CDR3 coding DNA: TGTGCCTGGAGGACAGGGTCCCTTAGCACAGATACGCAGTATTTT. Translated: CAWRTGSLSTDTQYF.

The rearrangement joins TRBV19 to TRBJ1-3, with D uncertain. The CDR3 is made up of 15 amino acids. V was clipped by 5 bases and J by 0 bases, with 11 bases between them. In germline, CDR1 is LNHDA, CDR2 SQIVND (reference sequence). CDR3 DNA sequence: TGTGCCAGTAGTTCTACAATCAGCTCTGGAAACACCATATATTTT. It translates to CASSSTISSGNTIYF.

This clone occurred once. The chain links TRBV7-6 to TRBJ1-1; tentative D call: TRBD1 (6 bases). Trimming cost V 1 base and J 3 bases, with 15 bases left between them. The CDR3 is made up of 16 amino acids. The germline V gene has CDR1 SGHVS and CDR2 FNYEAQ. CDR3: CASSLEWGAGYTEAFF. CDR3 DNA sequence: TGTGCCAGCAGCTTAGAGTGGGGGGCTGGGTACACTGAAGCTTTCTTT.

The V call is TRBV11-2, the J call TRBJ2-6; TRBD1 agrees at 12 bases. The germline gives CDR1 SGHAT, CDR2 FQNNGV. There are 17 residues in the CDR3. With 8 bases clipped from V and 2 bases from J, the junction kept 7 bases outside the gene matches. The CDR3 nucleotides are TGTGCCAGCGGCTCCGGGACAGGGGGCACTGGGGCCAACGTCCTGACTTTC. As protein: CASGSGTGGTGANVLTF. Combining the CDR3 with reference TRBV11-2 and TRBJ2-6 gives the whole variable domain EAGVAQSPRYKIIEKRQSVAFWCNPISGHATLYWYQQILGQGPKLLIQFQNNGVVDDSQLPKDRFSAERLKGVDSTLKIQPAKLEDSAVYLCASGSGTGGTGANVLTFGAGSRLTVL.

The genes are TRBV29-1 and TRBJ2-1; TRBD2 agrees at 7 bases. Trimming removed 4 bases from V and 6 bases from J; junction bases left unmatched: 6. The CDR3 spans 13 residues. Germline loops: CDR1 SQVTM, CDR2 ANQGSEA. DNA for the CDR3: TGCAGCGTTGGTCGGGGCGGGGGCAATGAGCAGTTCTTC. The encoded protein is CSVGRGGGNEQFF.

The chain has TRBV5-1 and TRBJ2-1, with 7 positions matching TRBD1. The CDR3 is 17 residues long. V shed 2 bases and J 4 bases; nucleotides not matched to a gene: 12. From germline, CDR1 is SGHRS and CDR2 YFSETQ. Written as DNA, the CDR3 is TGCGCCAGCAGCTTCGCCTCCGGGACAGCAGGATACAATGAGCAGTTCTTC. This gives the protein CASSFASGTAGYNEQFF.

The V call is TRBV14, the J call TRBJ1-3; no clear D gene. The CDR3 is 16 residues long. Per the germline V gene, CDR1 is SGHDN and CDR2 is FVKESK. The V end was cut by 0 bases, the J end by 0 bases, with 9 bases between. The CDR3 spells CASSQETWGSGNTIYF. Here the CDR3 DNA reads TGTGCCAGCAGCCAAGAGACTTGGGGCTCTGGAAACACCATATATTTT. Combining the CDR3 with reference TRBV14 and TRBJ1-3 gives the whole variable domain EAGVTQFPSHSVIEKGQTVTLRCDPISGHDNLYWYRRVMGKEIKFLLHFVKESKQDESGMPNNRFLAERTGGTYSTLKVQPAELEDSGVYFCASSQETWGSGNTIYFGEGSWLTVV.

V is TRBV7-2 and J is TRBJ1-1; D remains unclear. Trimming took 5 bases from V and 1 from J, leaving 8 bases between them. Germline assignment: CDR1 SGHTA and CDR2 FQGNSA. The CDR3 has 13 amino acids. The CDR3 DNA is TGTGCCAGCAGCACCGGCAAGAACACTGAAGCTTTCTTT. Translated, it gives CASSTGKNTEAFF.

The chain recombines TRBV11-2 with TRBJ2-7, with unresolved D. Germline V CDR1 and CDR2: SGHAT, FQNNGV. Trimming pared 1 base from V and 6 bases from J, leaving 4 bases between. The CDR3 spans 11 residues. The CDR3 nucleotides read TGTGCCAGCAGCTTAGTTGGCGAGCAGTACTTC. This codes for CASSLVGEQYF. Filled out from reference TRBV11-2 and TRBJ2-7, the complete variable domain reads EAGVAQSPRYKIIEKRQSVAFWCNPISGHATLYWYQQILGQGPKLLIQFQNNGVVDDSQLPKDRFSAERLKGVDSTLKIQPAKLEDSAVYLCASSLVGEQYFGPGTRLTVT.